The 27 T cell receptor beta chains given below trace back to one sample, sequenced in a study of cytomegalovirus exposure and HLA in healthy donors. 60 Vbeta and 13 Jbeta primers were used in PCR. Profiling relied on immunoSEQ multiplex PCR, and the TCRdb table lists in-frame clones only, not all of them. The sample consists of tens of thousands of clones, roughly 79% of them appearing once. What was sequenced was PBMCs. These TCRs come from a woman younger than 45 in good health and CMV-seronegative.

The CDR3 coding sequence is TGTGCCAGTAGTAACACAGGGACGGGCAATCAGCCCCAGCATTTT. Encoded protein: CASSNTGTGNQPQHF. The chain recombines TRBV19 with TRBJ1-5; possible D gene TRBD1, 6 bases. The CDR3 spans 15 residues. Germline V gene data show CDR1 as LNHDA and CDR2 as SQIVND (reference sequence). V was shortened by 4 bases and J by 2 bases, with 12 bases between the two germline ends.

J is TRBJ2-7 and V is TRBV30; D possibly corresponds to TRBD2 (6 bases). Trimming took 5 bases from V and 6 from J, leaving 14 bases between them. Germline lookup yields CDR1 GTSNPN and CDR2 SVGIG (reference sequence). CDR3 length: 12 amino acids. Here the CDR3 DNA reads TGTGCCTGGGGGACTCTTGCGGTCGAGCAGTACTTC. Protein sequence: CAWGTLAVEQYF.

In nucleotides, the CDR3 is TGTGCCAGCACCCACGGCCAGGGAAATTATGGCTACACCTTC. This codes for CASTHGQGNYGYTF. The chain carries TRBV28 and TRBJ1-2, with a possible D match to TRBD1 (5 bases). The germline CDR1 and CDR2 sequences are MDHEN and SYDVKM. V lost 7 bases and J lost 5, with 17 bases in between. CDR3 length: 14 amino acids.

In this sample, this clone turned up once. CDR3: CASSLWGGSYNEQFF. The CDR3 bases are TGTGCCAGCAGCTTGTGGGGGGGATCCTACAATGAGCAGTTCTTC. The chain recombines TRBV13 with TRBJ2-1; 7 nucleotides align to TRBD2. The CDR3 is made up of 15 amino acids. V trimming: 3 bases; J trimming: 1 base; junction bases outside the gene matches: 3. Germline V gene lookup returns CDR1 PRHDT and CDR2 FYEKMQ (reference sequence).

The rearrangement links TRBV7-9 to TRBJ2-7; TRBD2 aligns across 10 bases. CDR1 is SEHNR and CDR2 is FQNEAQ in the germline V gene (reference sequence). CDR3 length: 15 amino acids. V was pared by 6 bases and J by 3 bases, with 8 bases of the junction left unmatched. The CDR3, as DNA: TGTGCCAGCAGTCCTAGCGGGAGAGGCAACTACGAGCAGTACTTC. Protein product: CASSPSGRGNYEQYF.

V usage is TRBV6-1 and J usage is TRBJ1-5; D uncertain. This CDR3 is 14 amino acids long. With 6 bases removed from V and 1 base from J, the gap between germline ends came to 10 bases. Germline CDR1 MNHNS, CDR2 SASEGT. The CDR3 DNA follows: TGTGCCAGCAGGAGGGAGGGCAGCAATCAGCCCCAGCATTTT. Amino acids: CASRREGSNQPQHF.

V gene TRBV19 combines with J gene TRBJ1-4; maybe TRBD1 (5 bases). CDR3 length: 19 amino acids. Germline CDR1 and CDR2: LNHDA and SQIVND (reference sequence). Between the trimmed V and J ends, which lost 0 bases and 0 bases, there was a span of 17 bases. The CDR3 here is CASSIDPPYRIATNEKLFF. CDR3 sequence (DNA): TGTGCCAGTAGTATAGATCCCCCGTACAGGATTGCAACTAATGAAAAACTGTTTTTT.

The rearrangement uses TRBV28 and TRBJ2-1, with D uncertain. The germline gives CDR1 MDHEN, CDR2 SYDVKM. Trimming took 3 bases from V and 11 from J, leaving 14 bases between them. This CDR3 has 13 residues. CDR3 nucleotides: TGTGCCAGCAGTTTGCCGCTCGGGTTAAAGCAGTTCTTC. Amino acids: CASSLPLGLKQFF. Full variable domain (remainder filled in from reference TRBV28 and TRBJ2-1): DVKVTQSSRYLVKRTGEKVFLECVQDMDHENMFWYRQDPGLGLRLIYFSYDVKMKEKGDIPEGYSVSREKKERFSLILESASTNQTSMYLCASSLPLGLKQFFGPGTRLTVL.

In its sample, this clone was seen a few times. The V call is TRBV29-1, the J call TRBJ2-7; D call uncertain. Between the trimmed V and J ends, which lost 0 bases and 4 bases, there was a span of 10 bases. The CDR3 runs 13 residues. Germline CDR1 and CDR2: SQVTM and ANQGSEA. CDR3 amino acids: CSVEDPARYEQYF. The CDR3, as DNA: TGCAGCGTTGAAGACCCAGCGCGTTACGAGCAGTACTTC.

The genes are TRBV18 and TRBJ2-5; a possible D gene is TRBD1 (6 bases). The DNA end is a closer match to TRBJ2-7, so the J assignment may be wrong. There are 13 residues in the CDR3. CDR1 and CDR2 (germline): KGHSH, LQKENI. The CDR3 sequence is CASSVKQGLEQYF. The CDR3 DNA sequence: TGTGCCAGCTCAGTAAAACAGGGTCTCGAGCAGTACTTC.

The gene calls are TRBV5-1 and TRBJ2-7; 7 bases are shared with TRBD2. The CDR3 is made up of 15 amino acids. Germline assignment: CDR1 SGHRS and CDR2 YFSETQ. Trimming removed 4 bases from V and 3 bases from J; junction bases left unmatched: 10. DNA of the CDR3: TGCGCCAGCAGCGCAAATGGGCTAGCGGACTACGAGCAGTACTTC. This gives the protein CASSANGLADYEQYF.

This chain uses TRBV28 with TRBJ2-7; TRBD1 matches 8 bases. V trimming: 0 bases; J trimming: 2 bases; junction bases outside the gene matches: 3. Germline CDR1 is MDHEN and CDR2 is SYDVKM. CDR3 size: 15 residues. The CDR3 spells CASSLWGGQAYEQYF. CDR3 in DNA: TGTGCCAGCAGTTTATGGGGGGGACAGGCCTACGAGCAGTACTTC. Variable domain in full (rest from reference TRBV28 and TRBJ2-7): DVKVTQSSRYLVKRTGEKVFLECVQDMDHENMFWYRQDPGLGLRLIYFSYDVKMKEKGDIPEGYSVSREKKERFSLILESASTNQTSMYLCASSLWGGQAYEQYFGPGTRLTVT.

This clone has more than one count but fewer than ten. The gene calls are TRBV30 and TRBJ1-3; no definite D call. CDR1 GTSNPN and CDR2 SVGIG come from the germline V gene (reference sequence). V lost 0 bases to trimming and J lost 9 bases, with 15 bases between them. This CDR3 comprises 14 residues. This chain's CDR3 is CAWSVRKEEGTIYF. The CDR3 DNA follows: TGTGCCTGGAGTGTACGGAAGGAGGAGGGCACCATATATTTT.

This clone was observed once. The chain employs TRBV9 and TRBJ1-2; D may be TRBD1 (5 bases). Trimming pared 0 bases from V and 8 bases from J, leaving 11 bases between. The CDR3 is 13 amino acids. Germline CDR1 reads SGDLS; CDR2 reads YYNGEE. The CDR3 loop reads CASSVVEGRGYTF. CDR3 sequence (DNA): TGTGCCAGCAGCGTAGTGGAGGGACGAGGCTACACCTTC. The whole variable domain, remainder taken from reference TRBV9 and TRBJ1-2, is DSGVTQTPKHLITATGQRVTLRCSPRSGDLSVYWYQQSLDQGLQFLIQYYNGEERAKGNILERFSAQQFPDLHSELNLSSLELGDSALYFCASSVVEGRGYTFGSGTRLTVV.

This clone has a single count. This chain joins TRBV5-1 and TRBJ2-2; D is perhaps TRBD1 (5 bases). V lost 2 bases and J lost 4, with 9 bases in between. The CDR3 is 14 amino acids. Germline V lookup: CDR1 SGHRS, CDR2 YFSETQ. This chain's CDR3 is CASSFQGPTGELFF. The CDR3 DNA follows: TGCGCCAGCAGCTTTCAGGGTCCCACCGGGGAGCTGTTTTTT.

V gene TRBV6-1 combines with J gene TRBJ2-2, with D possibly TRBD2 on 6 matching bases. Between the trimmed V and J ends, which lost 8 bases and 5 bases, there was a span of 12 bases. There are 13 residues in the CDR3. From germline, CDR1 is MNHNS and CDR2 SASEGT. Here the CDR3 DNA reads TGTGCCAGCGTAACTAGCTTGACCGGGGAGCTGTTTTTT. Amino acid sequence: CASVTSLTGELFF.

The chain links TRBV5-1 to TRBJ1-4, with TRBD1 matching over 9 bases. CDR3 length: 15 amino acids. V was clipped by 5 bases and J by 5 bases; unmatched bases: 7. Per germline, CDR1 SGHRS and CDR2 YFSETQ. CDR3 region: CASSPIGTGNEKLFF. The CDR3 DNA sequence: TGCGCCAGCAGTCCAATCGGGACAGGGAATGAAAAACTGTTTTTT.

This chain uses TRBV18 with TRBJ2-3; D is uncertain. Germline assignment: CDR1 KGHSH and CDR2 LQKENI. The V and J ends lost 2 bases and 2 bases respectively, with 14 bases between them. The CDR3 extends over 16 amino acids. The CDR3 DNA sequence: TGTGCCAGCTCACCAATTAGTAGGAGTACCACAGATACGCAGTATTTT. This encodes CASSPISRSTTDTQYF. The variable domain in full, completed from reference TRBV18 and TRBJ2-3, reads NAGVMQNPRHLVRRRGQEARLRCSPMKGHSHVYWYRQLPEEGLKFMVYLQKENIIDESGMPKERFSAEFPKEGPSILRIQQVVRGDSAAYFCASSPISRSTTDTQYFGPGTRLTVL.

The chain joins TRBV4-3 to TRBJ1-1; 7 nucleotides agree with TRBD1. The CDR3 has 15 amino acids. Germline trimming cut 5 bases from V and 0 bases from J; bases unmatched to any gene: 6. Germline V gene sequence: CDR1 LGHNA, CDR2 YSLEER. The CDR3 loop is CASSKDRTMNTEAFF. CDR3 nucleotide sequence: TGCGCCAGCAGCAAGGACAGGACCATGAACACTGAAGCTTTCTTT.

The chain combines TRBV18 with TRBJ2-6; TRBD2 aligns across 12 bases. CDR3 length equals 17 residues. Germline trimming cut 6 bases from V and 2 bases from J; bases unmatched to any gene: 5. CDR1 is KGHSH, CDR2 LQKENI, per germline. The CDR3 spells CASSVTSGSAGANVLTF. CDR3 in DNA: TGTGCCAGCTCGGTGACTAGCGGGAGTGCTGGGGCCAACGTCCTGACTTTC.

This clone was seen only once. CDR3: CASTGQGWETQYF. The CDR3 nucleotides read TGTGCCAGCACCGGGCAGGGCTGGGAGACCCAGTACTTC. This rearrangement joins TRBV2 to TRBJ2-5, with D perhaps matching TRBD1 (5 bases). Germline CDR1 and CDR2: SNHLY and FYNNEI. The CDR3 sequence is 13 residues long. V lost 7 bases to trimming and J lost 5 bases, with 14 bases between them.

The CDR3 sequence is CASSIQGGGRQPQHF. The CDR3 DNA reads as TGTGCCAGTAGTATCCAGGGAGGGGGTAGGCAGCCCCAGCATTTT. The chain has TRBV19 and TRBJ1-5; D might be TRBD1 (6 bases). Trimming removed 3 bases at V and 7 bases at J, with 16 bases between. Germline assignment: CDR1 LNHDA and CDR2 SQIVND (reference sequence). This CDR3 has 15 amino acids.

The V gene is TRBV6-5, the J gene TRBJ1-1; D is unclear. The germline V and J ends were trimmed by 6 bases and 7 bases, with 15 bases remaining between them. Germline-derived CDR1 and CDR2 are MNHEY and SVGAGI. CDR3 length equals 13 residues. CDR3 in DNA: TGTGCCAGCAGCCCCACACGAACGGGTGAAGCTTTCTTT. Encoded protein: CASSPTRTGEAFF.

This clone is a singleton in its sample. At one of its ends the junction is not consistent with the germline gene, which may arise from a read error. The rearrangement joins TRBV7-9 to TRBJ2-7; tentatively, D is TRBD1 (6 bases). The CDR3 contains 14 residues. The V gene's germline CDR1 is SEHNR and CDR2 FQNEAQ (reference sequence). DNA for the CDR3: TGTTCCAGCAGCTCCGCCTGGGGGCGGAACGAGCAGTACTTC. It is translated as CSSSSAWGRNEQYF.

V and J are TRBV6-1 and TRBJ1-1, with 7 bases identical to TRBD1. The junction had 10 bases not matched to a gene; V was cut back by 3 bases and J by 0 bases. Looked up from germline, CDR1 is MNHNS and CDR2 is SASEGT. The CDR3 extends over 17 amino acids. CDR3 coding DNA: TGTGCCAGCAGTGACCCCCCGGGACAGACCTTGAACACTGAAGCTTTCTTT. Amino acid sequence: CASSDPPGQTLNTEAFF.

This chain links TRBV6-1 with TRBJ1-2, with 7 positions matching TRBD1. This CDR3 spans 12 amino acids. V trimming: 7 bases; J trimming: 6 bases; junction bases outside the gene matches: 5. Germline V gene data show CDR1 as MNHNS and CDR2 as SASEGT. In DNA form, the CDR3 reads TGTGCCAGCACCATAACAGGGGATGGCTACACCTTC. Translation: CASTITGDGYTF.

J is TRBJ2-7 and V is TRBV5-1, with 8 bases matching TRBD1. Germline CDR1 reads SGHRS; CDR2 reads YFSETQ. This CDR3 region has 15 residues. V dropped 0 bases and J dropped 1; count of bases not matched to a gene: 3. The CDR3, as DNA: TGCGCCAGCAGCTTGGGACAGGGGTTTTCCTACGAGCAGTACTTC. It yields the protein CASSLGQGFSYEQYF.